The T cell receptor beta chain under discussion was sequenced for a study of beta chain features in type 1 diabetes. Findings and caveats of the study: A potential PCR bias toward shorter templates would be equal in patient and control samples. Shortening that was moderate but significant affected the TCRB CDR3s of Type 1 diabetes patients in all four CD4+ subsets.

A sort by CD45RO/CCR7/CD25/CD127/CD95/CD27 yielded CD4+ naive, central memory, regulatory and stem cell-like memory cells. Reverse transcription of all isolated RNA meant that expressed TCRB transcripts were sequenced. Assay: immunoSEQ multiplex PCR; the TCRdb copy retains only in-frame clones and omits some. The sample lists about 260,000 clones, around 21% seen once, with less than 0.035% in the top ten. A note on this clone: As yet, its antigen is unknown.

The TCR was taken from a woman in her 40s with type 1 diabetes. Sequences were obtained from naive CD4+ T cells from blood.

CDR3 in DNA: TGTGCCAGCAGCTTTGGGGACAGGGCAGGCACTGAAGCTTTCTTT. As protein: CASSFGDRAGTEAFF. V and J are TRBV7-2 and TRBJ1-1, with 9 bases lining up with TRBD1. The CDR3 totals 15 residues. Germline assignment: CDR1 SGHTA and CDR2 FQGNSA. V trimming: 3 bases; J trimming: 4 bases; junction bases outside the gene matches: 6.